One sample yielded the 17 T cell receptor beta chains listed below, sequenced in a study of blood T cell repertoires in COVID-19. Using immunoSEQ multiplex PCR, the repertoire was profiled, and TCRdb retains in-frame clones only, with some absent. The data show about 160,000 clones, 80% to 90% seen once. Sequenced input: peripheral blood. Source of these receptors: a middle-aged man with acute or convalescent COVID-19.

This clone was counted a few times. The J gene is TRBJ1-1, the V gene TRBV5-1; no clear D gene. Germline assignment: CDR1 SGHRS and CDR2 YFSETQ. V was shortened by 4 bases and J by 2 bases, with 9 bases between the two germline ends. The CDR3 has 13 amino acids. CDR3 sequence (DNA): TGCGCCAGCAGCAAGACAACTAACACTGAAGCTTTCTTT. Its protein is CASSKTTNTEAFF. The full variable domain, completed using reference TRBV5-1 and TRBJ1-1, is KAGVTQTPRYLIKTRGQQVTLSCSPISGHRSVSWYQQTPGQGLQFLFEYFSETQRNKGNFPGRFSGRQFSNSRSEMNVSTLELGDSALYLCASSKTTNTEAFFGQGTRLTVV.

This clone showed up just once. The chain carries TRBV19 and TRBJ1-2, with 7 bases that match TRBD1. The CDR3 consists of 13 residues. CDR1 and CDR2 from the germline V gene are LNHDA and SQIVND (reference sequence). Germline trimming cut 8 bases from V and 4 bases from J; bases unmatched to any gene: 7. The CDR3 region has the DNA TGTGCCAGTGTCGGACAGGATATCTATGGCTACACCTTC. It yields the protein CASVGQDIYGYTF.

This clone was seen a few times. The chain carries TRBV5-1 and TRBJ2-4; TRBD1 agrees at 7 bases. Trimming removed 4 bases from V and 7 bases from J; junction bases left unmatched: 8. The CDR3 consists of 14 residues. The germline V gene encodes CDR1 SGHRS and CDR2 YFSETQ. The CDR3 loop reads CASSPTGVGNIQYF. Written as DNA, the CDR3 is TGCGCCAGCAGCCCTACAGGGGTTGGGAACATTCAGTACTTC.

This chain joins TRBV7-2 and TRBJ1-2, with D uncertain. This CDR3 comprises 14 residues. Trimming shortened V by 0 bases and J by 4 bases, and 9 bases separated the two germline ends. Looked up from germline, CDR1 is SGHTA and CDR2 is FQGNSA. The CDR3 DNA reads TGTGCCAGCAGCTTAGCGATCGGGGTCTATGGCTACACCTTC. Amino acid sequence: CASSLAIGVYGYTF.

This rearrangement joins TRBV4-2 to TRBJ2-5; 8 bases fit TRBD2. Germline loops: CDR1 LGHNA, CDR2 YNFKEQ. V lost 0 bases, J lost 2 bases, and 2 bases stayed unmatched. The CDR3 length is 15 residues. CDR3 protein: CASSQETGGQETQYF. CDR3 in DNA: TGTGCCAGCAGCCAAGAGACGGGGGGGCAAGAGACCCAGTACTTC.

The rearrangement uses TRBV2 and TRBJ1-5, with D unclear. The CDR3 covers 15 residues. Between the trimmed V and J ends, which lost 6 bases and 0 bases, there was a span of 12 bases. In germline, CDR1 is SNHLY, CDR2 FYNNEI. DNA for the CDR3: TGTGCCAGCAGGGTGACAATCTATAGCAATCAGCCCCAGCATTTT. Amino acids: CASRVTIYSNQPQHF.

This clone was recorded only once. Written as DNA, the CDR3 is TGTGCCAGCAGTCGAGGACTAGCGGGGTCCTACAATGAGCAGTTCTTC. This codes for CASSRGLAGSYNEQFF. The genes are TRBV2 and TRBJ2-1, with TRBD2 matching 12 bases. CDR3 length equals 16 residues. Looked up from germline, CDR1 is SNHLY and CDR2 is FYNNEI. V was pared by 5 bases and J by 1 base, with 3 bases of the junction left unmatched.

V and J are TRBV18 and TRBJ1-6; D perhaps matches TRBD1 (5 bases). This CDR3 comprises 13 residues. CDR1 and CDR2 (germline): KGHSH, LQKENI. V dropped 6 bases and J dropped 7 bases, with 10 bases sitting between them. DNA of the CDR3: TGTGCCAGCTCCCGGGACTGGAATTCACCCCTCCACTTT. It specifies CASSRDWNSPLHF. Full variable domain (rest looked up from reference TRBV18 and TRBJ1-6): NAGVMQNPRHLVRRRGQEARLRCSPMKGHSHVYWYRQLPEEGLKFMVYLQKENIIDESGMPKERFSAEFPKEGPSILRIQQVVRGDSAAYFCASSRDWNSPLHFGNGTRLTVT.

The CDR3 sequence is CASSSTGDSGNTIYF. The CDR3 nucleotides read TGCGCCAGCAGCTCAACAGGGGACTCTGGAAACACCATATATTTT. V is TRBV5-1 and J is TRBJ1-3; TRBD1 matches at 7 bases. This CDR3 has 15 amino acids. Germline lookup yields CDR1 SGHRS and CDR2 YFSETQ. With V trimmed by 3 bases and J by 0 bases, 3 bases remained unmatched. Filled out from reference TRBV5-1 and TRBJ1-3, the complete variable domain reads KAGVTQTPRYLIKTRGQQVTLSCSPISGHRSVSWYQQTPGQGLQFLFEYFSETQRNKGNFPGRFSGRQFSNSRSEMNVSTLELGDSALYLCASSSTGDSGNTIYFGEGSWLTVV.

This rearrangement joins TRBV11-2 to TRBJ1-6; no definite D call. V was clipped by 0 bases and J by 0 bases, with 6 bases between them. The length of the CDR3 is 16 residues. Germline V CDR1 and CDR2: SGHAT, FQNNGV. In DNA, the CDR3 is TGTGCCAGCAGCTTAGAACCGAGCTCCTATAATTCACCCCTCCACTTT. Its translation: CASSLEPSSYNSPLHF.

This CDR3 reads CASSLGQGATEAFF. The CDR3 DNA follows: TGTGCCAGTAGCCTCGGACAGGGGGCTACTGAAGCTTTCTTT. This sequence joins TRBV19 and TRBJ1-1; 11 nucleotides match TRBD1. The germline gives CDR1 LNHDA, CDR2 SQIVND (reference sequence). The CDR3 is 14 residues long. J was trimmed by 5 bases and V by 6 bases; bases with no gene match: 5.

This chain links TRBV5-1 with TRBJ2-7; D is ambiguous. This CDR3 contains 15 residues. Looked up from germline, CDR1 is SGHRS and CDR2 is YFSETQ. Trimming cost V 3 bases and J 3 bases, with 16 bases left between them. The chain's CDR3 is CASSSAEGFIYEQYF. The CDR3 coding sequence is TGCGCCAGCAGCTCTGCGGAAGGTTTTATCTACGAGCAGTACTTC.

This chain uses TRBV5-5 with TRBJ1-1, with a tentative D call TRBD1 (5 bases). The CDR3 loop spans 12 amino acids. Trimming stripped 4 bases from V and 6 bases from J, with 10 bases between. Germline CDR1 and CDR2: SGHKS and YYEKEE (reference sequence). CDR3 nucleotide sequence: TGTGCCAGCAGCACTCGACAGTCTGAAGCTTTCTTT. This translates into CASSTRQSEAFF.

The chain carries TRBV27 and TRBJ1-2; 8 nucleotides line up with TRBD1. The CDR3 covers 14 residues. Germline V lookup: CDR1 MNHEY, CDR2 SMNVEV (reference sequence). The trim removed 4 bases at V and 5 bases at J, leaving 6 bases unmatched. The CDR3 region is CASSSSGGWYGYTF. DNA for the CDR3: TGTGCCAGCAGTTCTTCAGGGGGCTGGTATGGCTACACCTTC.

This chain joins TRBV2 and TRBJ2-3; 14 nucleotides agree with TRBD2. Per the germline V gene, CDR1 is SNHLY and CDR2 is FYNNEI. The CDR3 covers 16 residues. The V gene end was trimmed by 6 bases and the J gene end by 5 bases; junction bases not matched to a gene: 7. This chain's CDR3 is CASRTGLAGAIDTQYF. CDR3 coding DNA: TGTGCCAGCAGGACGGGACTAGCGGGGGCTATAGATACGCAGTATTTT.

This chain links TRBV7-9 with TRBJ1-1, with 8 bases aligning to TRBD1. V shed 0 bases and J 4 bases; nucleotides not matched to a gene: 4. Per the germline V gene, CDR1 is SEHNR and CDR2 is FQNEAQ (reference sequence). The CDR3 loop spans 15 amino acids. For the CDR3, the DNA is TGTGCCAGCAGCTTAGCTCAGGGGGCGGGCACTGAAGCTTTCTTT. Protein: CASSLAQGAGTEAFF.

The chain employs TRBV25-1 and TRBJ1-3; 8 bases fit TRBD1. V was pared by 6 bases and J by 0 bases, with 4 bases of the junction left unmatched. Germline loops: CDR1 MGHDK, CDR2 SYGVNS. CDR3 size: 15 residues. CDR3 residues: CASRGQVFSGNTIYF. CDR3 in DNA: TGTGCCAGCAGGGGACAGGTATTCTCTGGAAACACCATATATTTT.